This passage covers 30 T cell receptor beta chains from one sample sequenced in a study of shared clonotypes between healthy human individuals. Clones were read by immunoSEQ multiplex PCR, and TCRdb kept only the in-frame ones, dropping some. The profile shows about 1.5 million clones, more than 95% of them singletons. Input material: naive CD4+ T cells sorted from blood. The subset: CD45RA+ positively selected. The receptors were gathered from a young man in good health.

This clone was seen only once. J is TRBJ2-1 and V is TRBV5-4; 9 bases agree with TRBD1. This CDR3 has 15 residues. The germline gives CDR1 SGHNT, CDR2 YYREEE (reference sequence). Losses at the gene ends were 6 bases for V and 0 bases for J; bases not matched to a gene: 4. The DNA for the CDR3 is TGTGCCAGCACCCGGGACAGGGTCTCCTACAATGAGCAGTTCTTC. Its translation is CASTRDRVSYNEQFF. The full variable domain, with the rest looked up from reference TRBV5-4 and TRBJ2-1, is ETGVTQSPTHLIKTRGQQVTLRCSSQSGHNTVSWYQQALGQGPQFIFQYYREEENGRGNFPPRFSGLQFPNYSSELNVNALELDDSALYLCASTRDRVSYNEQFFGPGTRLTVL.

V usage is TRBV10-1 and J usage is TRBJ2-4; TRBD2 might be the D (5 bases). The V and J ends lost 4 bases and 5 bases respectively, with 15 bases between them. Germline CDR1 and CDR2: WNHNN and SYGVQD (reference sequence). This CDR3 contains 15 residues. CDR3 sequence reads: CASSGGRGLQNIQYF. The CDR3 bases are TGCGCCAGCAGTGGCGGGCGCGGCCTACAAAACATTCAGTACTTC.

This rearrangement joins TRBV15 to TRBJ1-5, with D unresolved. Germline CDR1 is LNHNV and CDR2 is YYDKDF (reference sequence). CDR3 length: 16 amino acids. Trimming pared 0 bases from V and 0 bases from J, leaving 9 bases between. CDR3 DNA: TGTGCCACCAGCAGAGATCCCCTCTATAGCAATCAGCCCCAGCATTTT. Its protein product is CATSRDPLYSNQPQHF.

About this clone: Different DNA sequences within this sample yield the same CDR3. V and J are TRBV7-8 and TRBJ2-5; D remains ambiguous. V lost 1 base and J lost 1, with 4 bases in between. The CDR3 extends over 13 amino acids. Germline lookup yields CDR1 SGHVS and CDR2 FQNEAQ. CDR3 DNA sequence: TGTGCCAGCAGCTTAGGTAGCCAAGAGACCCAGTACTTC. Translating gives CASSLGSQETQYF.

About this clone itself: At one boundary the junction diverges from the germline segment, which might be a read error. This chain uses TRBV30 with TRBJ2-7, with TRBD2 as a possible D gene (6 bases). The CDR3 contains 10 residues. Germline V gene sequence: CDR1 GTSNPN, CDR2 SVGIG (reference sequence). CDR3 sequence (DNA): TGTGCCTGGAGTGTATGGGGGGACGACTTC. This sequence encodes CAWSVWGDDF.

This chain joins TRBV5-8 and TRBJ2-6; D is undetermined. The length of the CDR3 is 15 residues. V gave up 3 bases and J gave up 0 bases, with 7 bases separating them. Germline V gene sequence: CDR1 SGHTS, CDR2 YDEGEE. In nucleotides, the CDR3 is TGTGCCAGCAGCTCCTACAACTCTGGGGCCAACGTCCTGACTTTC. It specifies CASSSYNSGANVLTF.

Comments on this clone: Its ends do not fully match the called genes, so a read error is possible. The chain couples TRBV19 to TRBJ2-7; 7 bases match TRBD1. The CDR3 covers 18 residues. Germline V gene lookup returns CDR1 LNHDA and CDR2 SQIVND (reference sequence). The CDR3 spells CASSIENYPGQRTYEQYF. In DNA, the CDR3 is TGTGCCAGTAGCATAGAGAATTACCCGGGACAGAGGACCTACGAGCAGTACTTC.

The rearrangement links TRBV28 to TRBJ2-1, with D possibly matching TRBD2 (6 bases). Germline V gene data show CDR1 as MDHEN and CDR2 as SYDVKM. CDR3 length: 14 residues. V gave up 2 bases and J gave up 9 bases, with 14 bases separating them. The CDR3 nucleotides read TGTGCCAGCAGTTTAGAGTTTGCGGGGCTTGAGCAGTTCTTC. Its translation is CASSLEFAGLEQFF.

The V and J genes are TRBV5-4 and TRBJ2-2; D is unclear. Germline V CDR1 and CDR2: SGHNT, YYREEE (reference sequence). The CDR3 has 13 residues. Trimming left V 4 bases short and J 6 bases short, with 10 bases between. The CDR3 DNA reads as TGTGCCAGCAGCGCGGCGTGGCCCGGGGAGCTGTTTTTT. This encodes CASSAAWPGELFF.

The rearrangement joins TRBV2 to TRBJ2-2; D gene ambiguous. V lost 7 bases to trimming and J lost 3 bases, with 15 bases between them. The CDR3 is made up of 15 amino acids. Germline lookup yields CDR1 SNHLY and CDR2 FYNNEI. The CDR3: CASKYSSADTGELFF. The CDR3, as DNA: TGTGCCAGCAAGTATTCCAGCGCCGACACCGGGGAGCTGTTTTTT.

The chain has TRBV19 and TRBJ2-7, with unresolved D. Germline-derived CDR1 and CDR2 are LNHDA and SQIVND (reference sequence). The CDR3 has 17 amino acids. Deletions cut 4 bases from V and 5 bases from J, with 24 bases between. The CDR3 is CASSTYNRRLIMDEQYF. The CDR3, as DNA: TGTGCCAGTAGTACCTACAACCGGAGATTAATTATGGACGAGCAGTACTTC.

V is TRBV18 and J is TRBJ1-5; possible D gene TRBD1, 5 bases. This CDR3 region has 14 residues. V was shortened by 3 bases and J by 5 bases, with 11 bases between the two germline ends. CDR1 and CDR2 (germline): KGHSH, LQKENI. The CDR3 DNA follows: TGTGCCAGCTCACCCTCAGGGCTCGATCAGCCCCAGCATTTT. This codes for CASSPSGLDQPQHF.

V gene TRBV7-2 combines with J gene TRBJ1-3; D is undetermined. The germline gives CDR1 SGHTA, CDR2 FQGNSA. The CDR3 runs to 12 residues. V was clipped by 5 bases and J by 12 bases, with 14 bases between them. The CDR3 nucleotides are TGTGCCAGCAGCCGTCCGGGCGGAGTCATATATTTT. Translated, it gives CASSRPGGVIYF.

This chain uses TRBV29-1 with TRBJ1-1; D not resolved. Germline-derived CDR1 and CDR2 are SQVTM and ANQGSEA. CDR3 length: 13 amino acids. Trimming pared 5 bases from V and 0 bases from J, leaving 10 bases between. DNA of the CDR3: TGCAGCGTTCTTAGACGGTTGAACACTGAAGCTTTCTTT. Translation: CSVLRRLNTEAFF.

This clone was detected only once. The same CDR3 also results from other DNA sequences found in this sample. The chain employs TRBV5-1 and TRBJ2-3; no clear D. The CDR3 covers 11 residues. V gave up 0 bases and J gave up 6 bases, with 2 bases separating them. Germline CDR1 is SGHRS and CDR2 is YFSETQ. The CDR3 protein is CASSLVDTQYF. DNA of the CDR3: TGCGCCAGCAGCTTGGTGGATACGCAGTATTTT.

V usage is TRBV7-2 and J usage is TRBJ2-3; the match to TRBD2 covers 7 bases. Unmatched junction bases numbered 0, after V lost 0 bases and J lost 0 bases. CDR1 is SGHTA and CDR2 is FQGNSA in the germline V gene. The CDR3 consists of 15 residues. CDR3 bases: TGTGCCAGCAGCTTAGCGGGAGGGAGCACAGATACGCAGTATTTT. The encoded protein is CASSLAGGSTDTQYF. Combining the CDR3 with reference TRBV7-2 and TRBJ2-3 gives the whole variable domain GAGVSQSPSNKVTEKGKDVELRCDPISGHTALYWYRQSLGQGLEFLIYFQGNSAPDKSGLPSDRFSAERTGGSVSTLTIQRTQQEDSAVYLCASSLAGGSTDTQYFGPGTRLTVL.

The V call is TRBV29-1, the J call TRBJ1-1, with no clear D. CDR1 is SQVTM and CDR2 is ANQGSEA in the germline V gene. The CDR3 contains 13 residues. V was trimmed by 4 bases and J by 6 bases, leaving 15 bases between them. The CDR3 bases are TGCAGCGTTGGCGGACTGTGGAGGCCTGAAGCTTTCTTT. It specifies CSVGGLWRPEAFF.

With respect to this clone: Other DNA sequences of this sample code for an identical CDR3. V is TRBV5-1 and J is TRBJ2-3; no clear D gene. This CDR3 is 15 amino acids long. CDR1 is SGHRS, CDR2 YFSETQ, per germline. Trimming cost V 2 bases and J 0 bases, with 10 bases left between them. This chain's CDR3 is CASSLRGTSTDTQYF. In nucleotides, the CDR3 is TGCGCCAGCAGCTTACGCGGTACTAGCACAGATACGCAGTATTTT.

This clone was counted once. This chain links TRBV7-9 with TRBJ2-7; no reliable D call. Germline CDR1 and CDR2: SEHNR and FQNEAQ (reference sequence). Trimming removed 5 bases from V and 3 bases from J, with 20 bases in between. CDR3 length: 16 residues. Here the CDR3 reads CASSPMSPDGNYEQYF. The CDR3 coding sequence is TGTGCCAGCAGCCCTATGTCCCCCGACGGTAACTACGAGCAGTACTTC.

The chain links TRBV2 to TRBJ1-1; D gene ambiguous. CDR3 size: 15 residues. The V end was cut by 1 base, the J end by 5 bases, with 14 bases between. Germline CDR1 SNHLY, CDR2 FYNNEI. The CDR3 loop reads CASSEGPGTWTEAFF. DNA of the CDR3: TGTGCCAGCAGTGAAGGACCGGGAACCTGGACTGAAGCTTTCTTT.

This clone is a singleton in its sample. The rearrangement joins TRBV6-5 to TRBJ1-1; no firm D call. This CDR3 comprises 14 residues. Germline CDR1 and CDR2: MNHEY and SVGAGI. V was trimmed by 4 bases and J by 1 base, leaving 10 bases between them. CDR3 nucleotides: TGTGCCAGCAGTTTATACGGACGGAACACTGAAGCTTTCTTT. Amino acid sequence: CASSLYGRNTEAFF.

The count of this clone is one. J is TRBJ1-5 and V is TRBV28, with 7 nucleotides matching TRBD1. Losses at the gene ends were 4 bases for V and 12 bases for J; bases not matched to a gene: 12. CDR1 and CDR2 (germline): MDHEN, SYDVKM. This CDR3 contains 14 residues. CDR3 protein: CASSSGQEPMNQHF. CDR3 coding DNA: TGTGCCAGCAGTTCCGGACAGGAGCCCATGAACCAGCATTTT.

The V gene is TRBV11-2, the J gene TRBJ2-3; 7 nucleotides match TRBD2. The V segment lost 4 bases and the J segment 6 bases; nucleotides outside the gene matches: 7. The CDR3 loop spans 14 amino acids. Germline V gene data show CDR1 as SGHAT and CDR2 as FQNNGV. CDR3 sequence: CASSSRLAEDTQYF. The CDR3 DNA follows: TGTGCCAGCAGCTCCCGGCTAGCGGAGGATACGCAGTATTTT. Full variable domain (missing parts from reference TRBV11-2 and TRBJ2-3): EAGVAQSPRYKIIEKRQSVAFWCNPISGHATLYWYQQILGQGPKLLIQFQNNGVVDDSQLPKDRFSAERLKGVDSTLKIQPAKLEDSAVYLCASSSRLAEDTQYFGPGTRLTVL.

The chain has TRBV11-2 and TRBJ2-3, with D hard to call. CDR1 and CDR2 (germline): SGHAT, FQNNGV. The CDR3 has 15 amino acids. V was shortened by 0 bases and J by 0 bases, with 7 bases between the two germline ends. CDR3 nucleotide sequence: TGTGCCAGCAGCTTAGATCGTACAAGCACAGATACGCAGTATTTT. It codes for CASSLDRTSTDTQYF.

This clone was found once. CDR3 in amino acids: CASSPTRTSGATDTQYF. CDR3 nucleotide sequence: TGTGCCAGCTCACCCACGCGGACTAGCGGGGCAACAGATACGCAGTATTTT. This chain uses TRBV18 with TRBJ2-3; 12 bases line up with TRBD2. J lost 3 bases, V lost 3 bases, and 7 bases had no gene match. The germline V gene has CDR1 KGHSH and CDR2 LQKENI. The CDR3 length is 17 residues. Based on the CDR3 plus reference TRBV18 and TRBJ2-3, the full variable domain is NAGVMQNPRHLVRRRGQEARLRCSPMKGHSHVYWYRQLPEEGLKFMVYLQKENIIDESGMPKERFSAEFPKEGPSILRIQQVVRGDSAAYFCASSPTRTSGATDTQYFGPGTRLTVL.

The chain employs TRBV7-9 and TRBJ2-2, with TRBD1 matching 10 bases. Germline V CDR1 and CDR2: SEHNR, FQNEAQ (reference sequence). This CDR3 contains 17 residues. Trimming removed 3 bases from V and 5 bases from J; junction bases left unmatched: 9. The CDR3, as DNA: TGTGCCAGCAGCTTTCCGGGACAGGGGATTGGGACCGGGGAGCTGTTTTTT. This gives the protein CASSFPGQGIGTGELFF.

The chain employs TRBV12-5 and TRBJ2-7, with 8 bases lining up with TRBD1. The CDR3 sequence is 14 residues long. V trimming: 5 bases; J trimming: 5 bases; junction bases outside the gene matches: 8. Germline CDR1 is LGHNT and CDR2 is FRNRAP. This CDR3 is CASGEGQDWDEQYF. The CDR3 DNA follows: TGTGCTAGTGGTGAGGGACAGGACTGGGACGAGCAGTACTTC. The whole variable domain, filled in from reference TRBV12-5 and TRBJ2-7, reads DARVTQTPRHKVTEMGQEVTMRCQPILGHNTVFWYRQTMMQGLELLAYFRNRAPLDDSGMPKDRFSAEMPDATLATLKIQPSEPRDSAVYFCASGEGQDWDEQYFGPGTRLTVT.

The rearrangement joins TRBV7-2 to TRBJ1-1; the D gene is possibly TRBD1 (5 bases). The V end was cut by 6 bases, the J end by 0 bases, with 11 bases between. CDR1 is SGHTA, CDR2 FQGNSA, per germline. The CDR3 runs 14 residues. CDR3 sequence reads: CASSQGRMNTEAFF. In DNA, the CDR3 is TGTGCCAGCAGTCAGGGTAGAATGAACACTGAAGCTTTCTTT.

The rearrangement uses TRBV9 and TRBJ2-5; D perhaps matches TRBD2 (6 bases). V shed 0 bases and J shed 2 bases, with 14 bases lying between them. The V gene's germline CDR1 is SGDLS and CDR2 YYNGEE. The CDR3 is made up of 16 amino acids. CDR3 in amino acids: CASSVAAGRLQETQYF. CDR3 in DNA: TGTGCCAGCAGCGTAGCGGCGGGGCGCTTACAAGAGACCCAGTACTTC.

The genes are TRBV12-2 and TRBJ2-7; the table calls TRBD1, which could not be checked here. TRBV12-2 is labeled a pseudogene. The CDR3 is made up of 16 amino acids. The CDR3 reads CASRPGTGGYTYEQYF. In DNA form, the CDR3 reads TGTGCAAGTCGCCCGGGGACAGGGGGATACACCTACGAGCAGTACTTC.